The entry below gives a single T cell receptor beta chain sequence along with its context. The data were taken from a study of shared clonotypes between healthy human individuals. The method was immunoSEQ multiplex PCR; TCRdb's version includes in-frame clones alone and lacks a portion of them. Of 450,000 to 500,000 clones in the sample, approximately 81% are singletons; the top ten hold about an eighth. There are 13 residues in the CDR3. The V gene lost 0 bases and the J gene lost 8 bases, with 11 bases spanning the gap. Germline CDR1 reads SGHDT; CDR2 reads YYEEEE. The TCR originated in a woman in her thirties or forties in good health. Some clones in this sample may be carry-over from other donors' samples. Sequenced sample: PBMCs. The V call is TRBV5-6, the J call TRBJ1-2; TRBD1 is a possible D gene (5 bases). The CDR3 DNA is TGTGCCAGCAGCTTGGCAGGAGGGGAGGGCTACACCTTC. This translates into CASSLAGGEGYTF.